A single T cell receptor (beta chain) is shown here with its context. Its antigen is not known. The data originate from a study of OX40 agonist ivuxolimab in advanced cancers. The study, taken as a whole, reports: More expanded clones were found, on average, in CD8+ than in CD4+ T cells.

Trimming stripped 10 bases from V and 1 base from J, with 14 bases between. CDR1 is LNHDA and CDR2 is SQIVND in the germline V gene (reference sequence). The CDR3 consists of 14 residues. This table comes from immunoSEQ multiplex PCR, and its TCRdb copy is limited to in-frame clones, with some not included. The repertoire consists of tens of thousands of clones, with roughly four fifths occurring once and the leading ten covering approximately 5%. The chain carries TRBV19 and TRBJ1-5, with no clear D. Sequencing used CD4+ or CD8+ T cells sorted from blood, obtained in a trial of the OX40 agonist ivuxolimab. The receptor comes from an adult with an advanced solid tumor such as melanoma, head and neck, liver or kidney cancer. The DNA for the CDR3 is TGTGCCACACTCCGCCGGGGAAGCAATCAGCCCCAGCATTTT. It codes for CATLRRGSNQPQHF.